This T cell receptor beta chain was retrieved from a study of blood T cell repertoires in COVID-19. Study summary: In each case, the material was cDNA or gDNA derived from T cells, B-cell-depleted T cells, or PBMCs.

Germline loops: CDR1 SGHTA, CDR2 FQGNSA. The CDR3 covers 14 residues. Deletions cut 8 bases from V and 0 bases from J, with 13 bases between. Original data processing: For nucleated cells, counts were estimated from reference gene primer amplification. The assay was immunoSEQ multiplex PCR, and TCRdb's table has in-frame clones only and misses some. D and trimming were read from the DNA, whereas the V and J calls and clone size are those reported in that table. The sample contains about 130,000 clones, roughly 87% of which appear only once. Sequenced material: peripheral blood. The chain employs TRBV7-2 and TRBJ1-2; D ambiguous. The receptor was derived from a man older than 75 with active or convalescent COVID-19. The CDR3 loop is CASPTPGTNYGYTF. The DNA of the CDR3 is TGTGCCAGCCCAACCCCGGGGACTAACTATGGCTACACCTTC.